This TCR beta chain was identified during a study of shared clonotypes between healthy human individuals. General study results and limits: Incompleteness in sorted-subset sequencing, despite large depth, was shown by rarefaction.

V shed 4 bases and J shed 1 base, with 11 bases lying between them. In germline, CDR1 is GTSNPN, CDR2 SVGIG (reference sequence). There are 14 residues in the CDR3. Measured with immunoSEQ multiplex PCR; TCRdb has only the in-frame clones, and not every one. The repertoire holds 2 million to 2.5 million clones, with approximately 93% as singletons. About this clone: The antigen is undetermined.

The receptor was isolated from a man aged 18 to 35 in good health. Some clones in this sample may be carry-over from other donors' samples. The chain combines TRBV30 with TRBJ2-1, with a weak D call TRBD2 (5 bases). Material for sequencing was naive CD4+ T cells from PBMCs. The subset denotes: CD45RA+ positively selected. The CDR3 protein is CAWKGSVSYNEQFF. The CDR3 DNA follows: TGTGCCTGGAAAGGGAGTGTATCCTACAATGAGCAGTTCTTC.